These 9 T cell receptor beta chains came from one sample sequenced in a study of blood T cell repertoires in COVID-19. Here immunoSEQ multiplex PCR was the method, and the copy in TCRdb shows in-frame clones only, minus some. The table has approximately 130,000 clones, less than 90% seen once. Sequencing used PBMCs or T cells enriched from blood (not recorded which). These receptors all come from a man under 40 who had recovered from COVID-19.

The rearrangement joins TRBV4-1 to TRBJ1-5; no clear D. V lost 0 bases to trimming and J lost 7 bases, with 13 bases between them. Germline lookup yields CDR1 MGHRA and CDR2 YSYEKL. CDR3 size: 15 residues. The CDR3 bases are TGCGCCAGCAGCCAAGATGGCCAGAGGGTACAGCCCCAGCATTTT. Its translation: CASSQDGQRVQPQHF.

This chain uses TRBV7-8 with TRBJ2-2, with 12 bases fitting TRBD2. This CDR3 spans 18 amino acids. Losses at the gene ends were 5 bases for V and 5 bases for J; bases not matched to a gene: 12. CDR1 is SGHVS, CDR2 FQNEAQ, per germline. Here the CDR3 DNA reads TGTGCCAGCAGCGGGAGGACTAGCGGGGCTACGAGGACCGGGGAGCTGTTTTTT. Translating it yields CASSGRTSGATRTGELFF.

The chain employs TRBV19 and TRBJ1-6; tentatively, D is TRBD1 (5 bases). CDR3 length: 15 residues. V lost 6 bases and J 5 bases, leaving 14 bases between the germline ends. Germline V gives CDR1 LNHDA, CDR2 SQIVND (reference sequence). CDR3 nucleotides: TGTGCCAGTAGATGGGGAACAGGAGATAATTCACCCCTCCACTTT. As protein: CASRWGTGDNSPLHF.

The chain employs TRBV28 and TRBJ2-7, with 16 nucleotides matching TRBD2. The J segment lost 6 bases and the V segment lost 6 bases, leaving 17 bases of the junction unmatched. The CDR3 spans 19 residues. Germline V gives CDR1 MDHEN, CDR2 SYDVKM. The CDR3 loop is CASSSIGEPGLAGGREQYV. The CDR3 DNA sequence: TGTGCCAGCAGCAGCATTGGGGAACCGGGACTAGCGGGGGGGCGCGAGCAGTACGTC.

The chain carries TRBV29-1 and TRBJ2-5; TRBD1 matches at 7 bases. Trimming removed 7 bases from V and 2 bases from J; junction bases left unmatched: 4. The CDR3 covers 12 residues. Germline V gene data show CDR1 as SQVTM and CDR2 as ANQGSEA. CDR3 sequence reads: CSAGDSQETQYF. CDR3 DNA: TGCAGCGCCGGGGACAGTCAAGAGACCCAGTACTTC. The variable domain in full, completed from reference TRBV29-1 and TRBJ2-5, reads SAVISQKPSRDICQRGTSLTIQCQVDSQVTMMFWYRQQPGQSLTLIATANQGSEATYESGFVIDKFPISRPNLTFSTLTVSNMSPEDSSIYLCSAGDSQETQYFGPGTRLLVL.

V is TRBV28 and J is TRBJ2-7; 15 nucleotides line up with TRBD2. The CDR3 sequence is 20 residues long. Germline V gene lookup returns CDR1 MDHEN and CDR2 SYDVKM. Losses at the gene ends were 6 bases for V and 0 bases for J; bases not matched to a gene: 15. CDR3 coding DNA: TGTGCCAGCAGCACCTCGGGACTAGCGGGAGGTATTGGGAGCTCCTACGAGCAGTACTTC. Its translation: CASSTSGLAGGIGSSYEQYF.

The V gene is TRBV2, the J gene TRBJ1-5; tentative D call: TRBD1 (5 bases). The V end lost 5 bases, the J end lost 4 bases, and 9 bases lay between the germline ends. Germline CDR1 reads SNHLY; CDR2 reads FYNNEI. This CDR3 is 13 amino acids long. The CDR3 loop is CASSKDINQPQHF. The CDR3 DNA sequence: TGTGCCAGCAGTAAGGACATAAATCAGCCCCAGCATTTT.

The sample holds one count of this clone. V usage is TRBV6-5 and J usage is TRBJ2-5, with D possibly TRBD1 on 7 matching bases. The V and J ends lost 11 bases and 11 bases respectively, with 18 bases between them. CDR1 and CDR2 (germline): MNHEY, SVGAGI. The CDR3 runs to 11 residues. The CDR3 nucleotides read TGTGCCGCCCGGATGCGGGACAGTCAGTACTTC. It specifies CAARMRDSQYF.

Notes on this clone: The identical CDR3 is also encoded by other nucleotide sequences in the sample. The CDR3 loop reads CASSPSGGAETQYF. DNA for the CDR3: TGTGCCAGCAGTCCTAGCGGGGGGGCGGAGACCCAGTACTTC. This chain joins TRBV27 and TRBJ2-5; the match to TRBD2 covers 12 bases. After removal of 5 bases from V and 5 bases from J, the junction contained 3 bases not matched to a gene. Germline V gene lookup returns CDR1 MNHEY and CDR2 SMNVEV (reference sequence). The CDR3 extends over 14 amino acids.